This TCR beta chain was retrieved from a study of blood T cell repertoires in COVID-19. Only in-frame clones appear in the TCRdb table, and some are missing; sequencing was by immunoSEQ multiplex PCR. The sample records roughly 20,000 clones, about 88% being singletons. The CDR3 spans 18 residues. Trimming cost V 0 bases and J 4 bases; bases outside gene matches: 10. The germline V gene encodes CDR1 LNHDA and CDR2 SQIVND (reference sequence). The TCR sequence derives from a man aged 55 to 70 with active COVID-19. Sequencing was done on a sample of peripheral blood. V is TRBV19 and J is TRBJ2-3; 10 bases map to TRBD1. CDR3 residues: CASSIDRGTGERSDTQYF. CDR3 sequence (DNA): TGTGCCAGTAGTATAGATCGCGGGACAGGGGAAAGATCAGATACGCAGTATTTT.